These T cell receptor beta chains were read from a single sample in a study of cytomegalovirus exposure and HLA in healthy donors. TCRdb's table, derived via immunoSEQ multiplex PCR, lists solely in-frame clones and lacks some. Here the sample spans about 37,000 clones, around 70% being singletons. Sequencing was done on a sample of PBMCs. The receptors were sampled from a man aged 25 to 40 in good health and CMV-seronegative. The CDR3 runs from the conserved cysteine through the conserved F or W. Each record gives: J gene, V gene, CDR3 protein.

>TRBJ2-3|TRBV4-2
CASSQDSSGGPDTQYF
>TRBJ2-2|TRBV4-1
CASSQVVRLAGHANTGELFF
>TRBJ1-2|TRBV7-2
CASSLNRGYYGYTF
>TRBJ2-7|TRBV4-2
CASSQDKTGALSYEQYF
>TRBJ2-7|TRBV5-5
CASSLGTPQGSYEQYF
>TRBJ2-7|TRBV9
CASSAGLAGRGGVYEQYF
>TRBJ2-6|TRBV2
CARPDREGLSGANVLTF
>TRBJ2-1|TRBV6-4
CASTKENVPNNEQFF
>TRBJ1-1|TRBV5-1
CASSPSGTANTEAFF
>TRBJ2-7|TRBV7-9
CASSLADYSYEQYF
>TRBJ2-5|TRBV5-8
CASSFILTSGLETQYF
>TRBJ2-7|TRBV2
CASMPRDTGGAGAYEQYF
>TRBJ1-5|TRBV10-1
CASRGRYSNQPQHF
>.|TRBV4-1
CASSQEVRASYEQYF
>.|TRBV7-2
CASSFGYSGVSYEQYF
>TRBJ1-5|TRBV2
CAGGQGGNQPQHF
>TRBJ2-2|TRBV6-5
CASCKVAAGTGELFF
>TRBJ2-3|TRBV10-2
CASRGTNVREGVGDTQYF
>TRBJ1-2|TRBV11-2
CASSLNTGGEGYTF
>TRBJ2-3|TRBV7-3
CASSSTGSITDTQYF
>TRBJ2-3|TRBV6-1
CASTSGGTDTQYF
>TRBJ1-5|TRBV7-9
CASSLGTGTPQHF
>TRBJ2-3|TRBV4-1
CASSRGQGAPTSTDTQYF
>TRBJ1-1|TRBV4-1
CASSRITGAMNTEAFF
>TRBJ1-3|TRBV7-9
CASSLAGTVSGNTIYF
>TRBJ2-7|TRBV28
CATLTGVGYEQYF
>TRBJ2-3|TRBV7-2
CASSITGLAGTDTQYF
>TRBJ1-2|TRBV29-1
CSVDLLQEQDEYGYTF
>TRBJ2-7|TRBV6-1
CASSKGDRAYEQYF
>TRBJ2-2|TRBV7-3
CASREASGRVIDTGELFF
>TRBJ1-1|TRBV11-2
CASSPQVIGAFF
>TRBJ2-5|TRBV9
CASSAEWDRVEEQYF